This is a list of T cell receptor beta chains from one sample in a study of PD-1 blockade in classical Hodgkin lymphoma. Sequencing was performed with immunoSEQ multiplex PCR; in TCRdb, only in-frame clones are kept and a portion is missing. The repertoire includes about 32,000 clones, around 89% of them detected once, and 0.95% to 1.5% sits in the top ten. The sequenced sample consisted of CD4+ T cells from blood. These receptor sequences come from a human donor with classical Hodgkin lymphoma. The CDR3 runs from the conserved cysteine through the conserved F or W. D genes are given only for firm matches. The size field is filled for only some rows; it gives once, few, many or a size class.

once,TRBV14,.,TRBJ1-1,TGTGCCAGCAGCCCAAACCCGGTCCCAAGCTCTGAAGCTTTCTTT,CASSPNPVPSSEAFF
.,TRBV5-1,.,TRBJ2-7,TGCGCCAGCAGCTTGGAAAGCCCTCCGGCTCAGCAGTACTTC,CASSLESPPAQQYF
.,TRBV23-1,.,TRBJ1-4,TGCGCCAGCAGTCAAGACGCGACGGCCTTAGAAAAACTGTTTTTT,CASSQDATALEKLFF
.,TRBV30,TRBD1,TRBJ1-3,TGTGCCTGGAGTGACAGGGGATCAGTTAGTAACACCATATATTTT,CAWSDRGSVSNTIYF
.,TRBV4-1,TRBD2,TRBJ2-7,TGCGCCAGCAGCCAGGACAGCGGGAGTAGTGTGTACGAGCAGTACTTC,CASSQDSGSSVYEQYF
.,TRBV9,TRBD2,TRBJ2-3,TGTGCCAGCAGCCCAGGACTAGCGGGATTCTTCACAGATACGCAGTATTTT,CASSPGLAGFFTDTQYF
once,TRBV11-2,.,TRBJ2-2,TGTGCCAGCAGCTTAGTACGTGGCGGTAGAAACACCGGGGAGCTGTTTTTT,CASSLVRGGRNTGELFF
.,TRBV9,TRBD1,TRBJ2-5,TGTGCCAGCAGCGTAGCAGGGGGACATCGAGAGACCCAGTACTTC,CASSVAGGHRETQYF
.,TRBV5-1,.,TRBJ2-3,TGCGCCAGCACTTCAGGCGGTACTAGCACAGATACGCAGTATTTT,CASTSGGTSTDTQYF
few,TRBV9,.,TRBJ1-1,TGTGCCAGCAGCGAGCACGACACTGAAGCTTTCTTT,CASSEHDTEAFF
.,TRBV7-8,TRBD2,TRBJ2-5,TGTGCCAGCAGTTCCCTAGCGGGGTTCCAAGAGACCCAGTACTTC,CASSSLAGFQETQYF
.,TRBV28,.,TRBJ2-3,TGTGCCAGCAGTTCCCCTAGCACAGATACGCAGTATTTT,CASSSPSTDTQYF
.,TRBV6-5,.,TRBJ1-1,TGTGCCAGCAGAGCGAGGGGGGGGAACACTGAAGCTTTCTTT,CASRARGGNTEAFF
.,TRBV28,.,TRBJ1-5,TGTGCCAGCAGTGGCACCGGGATCCGCAATCAGCCCCAGCATTTT,CASSGTGIRNQPQHF
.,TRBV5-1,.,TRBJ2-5,TGCGCCAGCAGCCTCCCTGGCGGGGTGTACCAAGAGACCCAGTACTTC,CASSLPGGVYQETQYF
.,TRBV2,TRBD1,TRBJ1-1,TGTGCCAGCATGACAGGGGGGACTGAAGCTTTCTTT,CASMTGGTEAFF
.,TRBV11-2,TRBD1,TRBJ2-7,TGTGCCAGCAGCTTAGTGGACAGGGGACCCTACGAGCAGTACTTC,CASSLVDRGPYEQYF
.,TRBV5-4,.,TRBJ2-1,TGTGCCAGCAGCTTGAGCGGCTCCTACAATGAGCAGTTCTTC,CASSLSGSYNEQFF
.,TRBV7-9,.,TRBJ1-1,TGTGCCAGCAGCTTCCCCGGGGCGGCAGTGAACACTGAAGCTTTCTTT,CASSFPGAAVNTEAFF
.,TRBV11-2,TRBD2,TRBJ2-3,TGTGCCGGACCCAACATCCCGGGACTAGAGACAGATACGCAGTATTTT,CAGPNIPGLETDTQYF
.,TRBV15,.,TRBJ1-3,TGTGCCACCACAGGGGAGGGAAGGATGGGGACCATATATTTT,CATTGEGRMGTIYF
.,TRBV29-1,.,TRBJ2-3,TGCAGCGTTGGTGGGCTAGCCACAGATACGCAGTATTTT,CSVGGLATDTQYF
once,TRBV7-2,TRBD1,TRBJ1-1,TGTGCCAGCAGTCGGGACAGGGGGATCACTGAAGCTTTCTTT,CASSRDRGITEAFF
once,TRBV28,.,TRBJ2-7,TGTGCCAGCAGTTTGCGGGCCGTTTACGAGCAGTACTTC,CASSLRAVYEQYF
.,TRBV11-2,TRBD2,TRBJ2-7,TGTGCCAGCAGCTTACAAGCGGGGGCCTACGAGCAGTACTTC,CASSLQAGAYEQYF
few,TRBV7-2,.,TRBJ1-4,TGTGCCAGCAGCTCCAGGGGCGGGGAAAAACTGTTTTTT,CASSSRGGEKLFF
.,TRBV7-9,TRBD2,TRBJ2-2,TGTGCCAGCAGCCGGACTAGCGGGGCCCCCGGGGAGCTGTTTTTT,CASSRTSGAPGELFF
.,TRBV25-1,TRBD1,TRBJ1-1,TGTGCCAGCAGCAAAGGGACAGCTTACGAAGCTTTCTTT,CASSKGTAYEAFF
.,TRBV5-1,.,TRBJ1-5,TGCGCCAGCAGCGTAGGATTTCCAGGGAATCAGCCCCAGCATTTT,CASSVGFPGNQPQHF
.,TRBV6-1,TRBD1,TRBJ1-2,TGTGCCAGTAAAGTACAGGGGATGTATGGCTACACCTTC,CASKVQGMYGYTF
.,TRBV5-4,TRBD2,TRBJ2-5,TGTGCCAGCAGCCATAGCGGGAGGGATTTAGAGACCCAGTACTTC,CASSHSGRDLETQYF
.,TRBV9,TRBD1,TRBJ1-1,TGTGCCAGCAGCGTAGGGACAGGGGGCATCACTGAAGCTTTCTTT,CASSVGTGGITEAFF
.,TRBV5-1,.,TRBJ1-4,TGCGCCAGCAGCTTAGTCGCCGGAGGGAATGAAAAACTGTTTTTT,CASSLVAGGNEKLFF
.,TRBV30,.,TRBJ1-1,TGTGCCTGGAGTGTTGGTATGAACACTGAAGCTTTCTTT,CAWSVGMNTEAFF
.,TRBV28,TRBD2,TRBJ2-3,TGTGCCAGCAGTTGGGCTAGCGGACGCACAGATACGCAGTATTTT,CASSWASGRTDTQYF
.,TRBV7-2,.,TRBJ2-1,TGTGCCAGCAGCCTGGGGTCCGTCTCCTACAATGAGCAGTTCTTC,CASSLGSVSYNEQFF
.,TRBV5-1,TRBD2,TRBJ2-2,TGCGCCAGCAGCTTGATTCTAGCGGGGAACACCGGGGAGCTGTTTTTT,CASSLILAGNTGELFF
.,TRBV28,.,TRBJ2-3,TGTGCCAGCAGAGCGGCTAGCGCAGATACGCAGTATTTT,CASRAASADTQYF
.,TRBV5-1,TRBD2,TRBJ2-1,TGCGCCAGCAGTTTCGGACTAGCGGGAGATGGATACAATGAGCAGTTCTTC,CASSFGLAGDGYNEQFF
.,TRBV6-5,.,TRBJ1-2,TGTGCCAGCAGCCGAAATCCGGGGCAGGGCTATGGCTACACCTTC,CASSRNPGQGYGYTF
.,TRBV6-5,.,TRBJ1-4,TGTGCCAGCAGTTACTCGACGGCGGAGAGAAAACTGTTTTTT,CASSYSTAERKLFF
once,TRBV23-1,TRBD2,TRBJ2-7,TGCGCCAGCGGGCGACTAGCGGGAAACTCCTACGAGCAGTACTTC,CASGRLAGNSYEQYF
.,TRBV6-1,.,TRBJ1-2,TGTGCCAGCAGTCCGCCAGGGACCCGCAGGAGTGGCTACACCTTC,CASSPPGTRRSGYTF
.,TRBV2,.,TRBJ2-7,TGTGCCAGCAAAACGGGGTCTATCTACGAGCAGTACTTC,CASKTGSIYEQYF